This TCR beta chain was recorded in a study of blood T cells in healthy people across ages. Whole-study context: Template switching recovered approximately one barcoded beta molecule for every two T cells. Study-wide results and caveats: A conclusive naive versus antigen-experienced comparison was prevented by the unsorted PBMCs.

Ranging in age from roughly 6 to 100, the donors were healthy Caucasian individuals from Russia. Each donor had ten milliliters of peripheral blood drawn. There are many counts of this clonotype. The antigen is not known. Germline assignment: CDR1 LGHDT and CDR2 YNNKEL (reference sequence). Germline trimming cut 3 bases from V and 4 bases from J; bases unmatched to any gene: 15. CDR3 length: 17 amino acids. Alongside a J-beta primer mix, a sample-barcoded 5' primer served in a second PCR lasting about 7 to 11 cycles. TCRdb redid the calling of the 5' RACE reads with MiXCR, one entry per CDR3 protein. The sample has about 1.6 million distinct CDR3 sequences, about 31% seen once; the top ten hold 11%.

The sample taken for sequencing was blood. This TCR derives from a woman under 40 in good health. The gene calls are TRBV3-1 and TRBJ2-7, with TRBD1 identical over 7 bases. DNA for the CDR3: TGTGCCAGCAGCCACCCCAGGCGGACAGGCGGACTTTACGAGCAGTACTTC. This gives the protein CASSHPRRTGGLYEQYF.